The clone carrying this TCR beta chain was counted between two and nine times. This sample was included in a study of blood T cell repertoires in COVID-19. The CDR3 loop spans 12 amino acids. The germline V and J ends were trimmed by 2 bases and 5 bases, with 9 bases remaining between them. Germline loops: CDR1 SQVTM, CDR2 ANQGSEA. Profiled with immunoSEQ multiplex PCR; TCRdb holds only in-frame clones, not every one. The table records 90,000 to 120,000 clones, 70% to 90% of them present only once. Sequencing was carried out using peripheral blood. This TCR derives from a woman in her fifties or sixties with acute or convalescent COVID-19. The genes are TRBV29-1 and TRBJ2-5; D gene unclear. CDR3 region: CSVETGIETQYF. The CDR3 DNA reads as TGCAGCGTTGAAACGGGTATCGAGACCCAGTACTTC.